The sample holds a few counts of the clone carrying this TCR beta chain. Its target is unknown. The record originates from a study of T cells after yellow fever vaccination. Findings and limits, study-wide: Only a small proportion of the clonotypes turned up in both the CD4 and the CD8 compartments, likely arising from convergent recombination. Booster samples showed a return of most primary-vaccination clones (approximately 96% CD4, 88% CD8). The secondary response showed a weaker magnitude and a faster peak, day 5 versus 15.

By 5'RACE template switching, TCR cDNA was produced, with a universal primer site and UMIs added in the process. One entry per CDR3 protein, called by TCRdb with MiXCR from the 5' RACE reads. In the table there are about 350,000 distinct CDR3 sequences, roughly 7.5% of which are singletons. V was clipped by 9 bases and J by 3 bases, with 9 bases between them. The CDR3 is 11 residues long. Per germline, CDR1 MNHEY and CDR2 SMNVEV (reference sequence). The origin of this receptor is a man between 18 and 29 years old who received the YFV17D yellow fever vaccine. This specimen consisted of PBMCs, obtained roughly 45 days after the first yellow fever vaccination. The chain is built from TRBV27 and TRBJ2-7; no reliable D call. The CDR3 loop is CARAPHYEQYV. In DNA form, the CDR3 reads TGTGCCAGGGCTCCGCACTACGAGCAGTACGTC.